The 21 T cell receptor beta chains given below trace back to one sample, sequenced in a study of blood T cell repertoires in COVID-19. Repertoires were generated with immunoSEQ multiplex PCR, while TCRdb's copy carries only in-frame clones and drops some. The profile shows some 93,000 clones, just under 85% of them singletons. The sample consisted of peripheral blood. These receptors were obtained from a man between 65 and 80 years old with acute or convalescent COVID-19.

J is TRBJ2-5 and V is TRBV5-1; D perhaps matches TRBD1 (5 bases). Trimming removed 4 bases at V and 0 bases at J, with 10 bases between. Germline CDR1 SGHRS, CDR2 YFSETQ. The CDR3 covers 14 residues. In DNA form, the CDR3 reads TGCGCCAGCAGCCCAGGGCGATACCAAGAGACCCAGTACTTC. This gives the protein CASSPGRYQETQYF.

The rearrangement uses TRBV3-1 (or the pseudogene TRBV3-2) and TRBJ2-5; TRBD2 agrees at 9 bases. The CDR3 runs to 16 residues. V lost 1 base to trimming and J lost 3 bases; unmatched junction nucleotides: 6. The germline V gene has CDR1 LGHDT and CDR2 YNNKEL (reference sequence). The CDR3 DNA reads as TGTGCCAGCAGCCAAGCGATTAGCGGGGGAAAAGAGACCCAGTACTTC. Its protein product is CASSQAISGGKETQYF.

This chain links TRBV4-2 with TRBJ2-3, with 8 nucleotides matching TRBD2. Germline assignment: CDR1 LGHNA and CDR2 YNFKEQ. This CDR3 spans 15 amino acids. The ends lost 1 base at V and 5 bases at J; junction bases unmatched: 5. The CDR3 region is CASSQALAGLDTQYF. CDR3 nucleotides: TGTGCCAGCAGCCAAGCTCTAGCGGGCTTAGATACGCAGTATTTT.

The chain has TRBV7-8 and TRBJ2-7, with TRBD2 matching 8 bases. The germline gives CDR1 SGHVS, CDR2 FQNEAQ. The ends lost 5 bases at V and 3 bases at J; junction bases unmatched: 9. This CDR3 has 15 amino acids. CDR3 sequence reads: CASSPERTSSYEQYF. The CDR3 nucleotides are TGTGCCAGCAGCCCCGAACGGACTAGCAGCTACGAGCAGTACTTC.

The chain links TRBV14 to TRBJ1-6, with a tentative D call TRBD1 (5 bases). With 0 bases removed from V and 11 bases from J, the gap between germline ends came to 14 bases. This CDR3 contains 15 residues. In germline, CDR1 is SGHDN, CDR2 FVKESK. CDR3 region: CASSQDPGGITPLHF. The CDR3 DNA sequence: TGTGCCAGCAGCCAAGACCCCGGGGGGATAACACCCCTCCACTTT.

The chain has TRBV7-2 and TRBJ2-5; 7 bases line up with TRBD2. V dropped 1 base and J dropped 5; count of bases not matched to a gene: 1. This CDR3 region has 13 residues. The germline V gene has CDR1 SGHTA and CDR2 FQGNSA. The chain's CDR3 is CASSLVSGETQYF. The CDR3 DNA reads as TGTGCCAGCAGCTTAGTTAGCGGGGAGACCCAGTACTTC.

The V and J genes are TRBV7-8 and TRBJ2-6; D uncertain. The V gene's germline CDR1 is SGHVS and CDR2 FQNEAQ. This CDR3 has 17 residues. Trimming removed 3 bases at V and 0 bases at J, with 12 bases between. The CDR3 nucleotides are TGTGCCAGCAGCTTGGCCGACACCCTCTCTGGGGCCAACGTCCTGACTTTC. It codes for CASSLADTLSGANVLTF.

The rearrangement uses TRBV6-2 or TRBV6-3 and TRBJ1-5; D ambiguous. The V gene lost 0 bases and the J gene lost 9 bases, with 6 bases spanning the gap. The CDR3 has 12 residues. Germline V gene sequence: CDR1 MNHEY, CDR2 SVGEGT. In DNA form, the CDR3 reads TGTGCCAGCAGTTACTCGTATCCGCCCCAGCATTTT. It codes for CASSYSYPPQHF.

The chain uses TRBV3-1 (or the pseudogene TRBV3-2) and TRBJ1-5; D is undetermined. The V end lost 3 bases, the J end lost 3 bases, and 9 bases lay between the germline ends. Germline V gene lookup returns CDR1 LGHDT and CDR2 YNNKEL (reference sequence). This CDR3 is built from 14 residues. CDR3 loop: CASSQTALNQPQHF. Here the CDR3 DNA reads TGTGCCAGCAGCCAGACTGCACTCAATCAGCCCCAGCATTTT.

The CDR3 coding sequence is TGTGCCAGCAGCCAACTAGCGGGGGCTTACAATGAGCAGTTCTTC. Its translation is CASSQLAGAYNEQFF. V gene TRBV2 combines with J gene TRBJ2-1; 11 nucleotides line up with TRBD2. The CDR3 runs to 15 residues. V lost 6 bases and J lost 4; bases outside the gene matches: 5. Germline CDR1 SNHLY, CDR2 FYNNEI.

The V and J genes are TRBV7-2 and TRBJ2-3, with 8 bases identical to TRBD2. There are 13 residues in the CDR3. V shed 0 bases, J shed 14 bases, and the junction held 7 bases outside the gene matches. Germline assignment: CDR1 SGHTA and CDR2 FQGNSA. The CDR3 sequence: CASSLAGLVHMYF. The CDR3 coding sequence is TGTGCCAGCAGCTTAGCGGGACTAGTTCATATGTATTTT.

This clone was counted many times. This chain links TRBV27 with TRBJ1-4; TRBD1 aligns across 7 bases. This CDR3 is built from 15 residues. The trim removed 5 bases at V and 8 bases at J, leaving 11 bases unmatched. Germline lookup yields CDR1 MNHEY and CDR2 SMNVEV (reference sequence). For the CDR3, the DNA is TGTGCCAGCAGTCAGAACTCAGGGGGTGGAGAAAAACTGTTTTTT. Translating it yields CASSQNSGGGEKLFF.

V is TRBV2 and J is TRBJ2-3; TRBD1 matches at 9 bases. The CDR3 sequence is 14 residues long. Trimming at V came to 6 bases and at J to 0 bases, leaving 1 base not matched to a gene. Germline lookup yields CDR1 SNHLY and CDR2 FYNNEI. As DNA, the CDR3 is TGTGCCAGCAGCGACAGGGGGAGCACAGATACGCAGTATTTT. Its protein product is CASSDRGSTDTQYF.

The chain is built from TRBV28 and TRBJ2-5, with 11 positions matching TRBD2. The CDR3 runs to 16 residues. After removal of 4 bases from V and 1 base from J, the junction contained 5 bases not matched to a gene. Germline values: CDR1 MDHEN, CDR2 SYDVKM. CDR3 coding DNA: TGTGCCAGCAGTTCACCGGGACTAGCGGCCCAAGAGACCCAGTACTTC. It yields the protein CASSSPGLAAQETQYF.

This clone was recorded a few times. The genes are TRBV3-1 (or the pseudogene TRBV3-2) and TRBJ1-6; D gene uncertain. This CDR3 is 15 amino acids long. V lost 2 bases to trimming and J lost 8 bases, with 13 bases between them. From germline, CDR1 is LGHDT and CDR2 YNNKEL (reference sequence). This chain's CDR3 is CASSQWLGSDSPLHF. For the CDR3, the DNA is TGTGCCAGCAGCCAATGGCTCGGGTCGGATTCACCCCTCCACTTT.

The rearrangement joins TRBV9 to TRBJ1-6; tentative D call: TRBD1 (6 bases). The V gene lost 0 bases and the J gene lost 5 bases, with 6 bases spanning the gap. The CDR3 loop spans 14 amino acids. In germline, CDR1 is SGDLS, CDR2 YYNGEE. The CDR3 bases are TGTGCCAGCAGCGTAGCAGGGGATAATTCACCCCTCCACTTT. Its translation is CASSVAGDNSPLHF.

V and J are TRBV28 and TRBJ1-1; D not certain. Trimming shortened V by 4 bases and J by 2 bases, and 11 bases separated the two germline ends. The CDR3 loop spans 14 amino acids. Looked up from germline, CDR1 is MDHEN and CDR2 is SYDVKM. Here the CDR3 reads CASSWAGKNTEAFF. As DNA, the CDR3 is TGTGCCAGCAGTTGGGCAGGTAAAAACACTGAAGCTTTCTTT. The whole variable domain, remainder taken from reference TRBV28 and TRBJ1-1, is DVKVTQSSRYLVKRTGEKVFLECVQDMDHENMFWYRQDPGLGLRLIYFSYDVKMKEKGDIPEGYSVSREKKERFSLILESASTNQTSMYLCASSWAGKNTEAFFGQGTRLTVV.

The chain links TRBV5-4 to TRBJ1-6; 12 nucleotides match TRBD1. Trimming took 4 bases from V and 9 from J; bases not matched to a gene: 5. Germline CDR1 reads SGHNT; CDR2 reads YYREEE (reference sequence). The CDR3 extends over 15 amino acids. CDR3 sequence (DNA): TGTGCCAGCAGCGCCGGGACAGGGGGCGCTTCACCCCTCCACTTT. It yields the protein CASSAGTGGASPLHF.

This chain links TRBV2 with TRBJ2-3; 8 bases fit TRBD2. The length of the CDR3 is 16 residues. CDR1 SNHLY and CDR2 FYNNEI come from the germline V gene. V was clipped by 2 bases and J by 3 bases; unmatched bases: 7. The CDR3 nucleotides are TGTGCCAGCAGTGAATTCACAGGCGGGGGGACAGATACGCAGTATTTT. It codes for CASSEFTGGGTDTQYF.

This clone was found a few times. This chain links TRBV14 with TRBJ1-2; D gene uncertain. CDR3 length: 13 residues. CDR1 and CDR2 from the germline V gene are SGHDN and FVKESK. V was pared by 1 base and J by 7 bases, with 10 bases between. Here the CDR3 reads CASSQGFLSGYTF. The DNA of the CDR3 is TGTGCCAGCAGCCAAGGTTTTCTGAGTGGCTACACCTTC.

The chain joins TRBV3-1 (or the pseudogene TRBV3-2) to TRBJ1-6; 7 bases are shared with TRBD1. V was clipped by 3 bases and J by 4 bases; unmatched bases: 0. CDR1 LGHDT and CDR2 YNNKEL come from the germline V gene (reference sequence). The length of the CDR3 is 14 residues. The CDR3 loop is CASSQDRYNSPLHF. The CDR3 DNA reads TGTGCCAGCAGCCAGGACAGGTATAATTCACCCCTCCACTTT.